The text below deals with one T cell receptor (beta chain). As yet, its antigen is unknown. This entry comes from a study of shared clonotypes between healthy human individuals. Germline CDR1 reads MNHEY; CDR2 reads SVGAGI. V lost 5 bases to trimming and J lost 2 bases; unmatched junction nucleotides: 9. The CDR3 has 15 residues. Whole-study results and caveats: On the whole, naive subsets had larger estimated richness than memory subsets had.

Libraries were prepared by immunoSEQ multiplex PCR; TCRdb keeps only in-frame clonotypes and omits some of them. The sample records approximately 1,500,000 clones, approximately 98% being singletons. The sequencing input was naive CD4+ T cells sorted from blood. As for subset: CD45RA+ positively selected. The chain has TRBV6-5 and TRBJ2-7, with 7 bases fitting TRBD2. This TCR derives from a man younger than 45 in good health. In DNA, the CDR3 is TGTGCCAGCAGTGCGACTAGCAGGAGTGCCTACGAGCAGTACTTC. It translates to CASSATSRSAYEQYF.